These T cell receptor beta chains were read from a single sample in a study of vaccination and CD4 T cells after COVID-19. These receptors' antigens are unknown. TCRdb ran MiXCR on the PCR reads and lists one entry per CDR3 protein. The table lists just under 20,000 distinct CDR3 sequences, 42% of them singletons, with over 25% in the top ten. This sample comprised CD4+ T cells from blood, cultured in vitro, obtained before SARS-CoV-2 vaccination. The source is a human donor who received a COVID-19 vaccine. Each CDR3 is given with its conserved first and last residue. A D gene is named only where the DNA matches it firmly. Clone size, where shown, is once, few, many, or a class for clones that have expanded.

CDR3: CSAITTGETQYF
DNA: TGCAGTGCCATAACAACGGGAGAGACCCAGTACTTC
size: -
D: -
V: TRBV20-1
J: TRBJ2-5

CDR3: CASSLFRDGDAGKLFF
DNA: TGTGCCAGCAGTTTGTTCCGGGATGGGGACGCGGGAAAACTGTTTTTT
size: -
D: -
V: TRBV28
J: TRBJ1-4

CDR3: CSASLFLAAGPNYGYTF
DNA: TGCAGTGCTAGTCTTTTTTTAGCGGCAGGACCTAACTATGGCTACACCTTC
size: few
D: -
V: TRBV20-1
J: TRBJ1-2

CDR3: CASSRTDRAYEQYF
DNA: TGTGCCAGCAGCCGAACGGACAGGGCTTACGAGCAGTACTTC
size: few
D: TRBD1
V: TRBV7-6
J: TRBJ2-7

CDR3: CATSRDRRLEGPLNYEQYF
DNA: TGTGCCACCAGCAGAGATAGGAGACTAGAGGGCCCCCTTAACTACGAGCAGTACTTC
size: -
D: -
V: TRBV15
J: TRBJ2-7

CDR3: CATSEPSANRDLERETQYF
DNA: TGTGCCACCAGTGAGCCATCTGCAAATCGAGACCTCGAGAGGGAGACCCAGTACTTC
size: few
D: -
V: TRBV24-1
J: TRBJ2-5

CDR3: CASSLGLAGGRDTQYF
DNA: TGTGCCAGCAGCTTAGGGTTGGCAGGGGGTAGAGATACGCAGTATTTT
size: -
D: TRBD1
V: TRBV7-7
J: TRBJ2-3

CDR3: CSVRGPDRGWGTEAFF
DNA: TGCAGCGTGAGAGGTCCCGACAGGGGTTGGGGCACTGAAGCTTTCTTT
size: medium-sized
D: TRBD1
V: TRBV29-1
J: TRBJ1-1

CDR3: CASSYSMGVNTEAFF
DNA: TGTGCCAGCAGTTACTCGATGGGGGTGAACACTGAAGCTTTCTTT
size: few
D: -
V: TRBV6-5
J: TRBJ1-1

CDR3: CSVPTGNQETQYF
DNA: TGCAGTGTGCCGACAGGGAACCAAGAGACCCAGTACTTC
size: few
D: TRBD1
V: TRBV20-1
J: TRBJ2-5

CDR3: CASRSGSNYGYTF
DNA: TGTGCCAGCCGATCCGGGTCCAACTATGGCTACACCTTC
size: -
D: -
V: TRBV12-3/TRBV12-4
J: TRBJ1-2

CDR3: CASSPTGRPYGYTF
DNA: TGCGCCAGCAGCCCCACAGGGAGACCCTATGGCTACACCTTC
size: few
D: -
V: TRBV4-1
J: TRBJ1-2

CDR3: CASSFRCRDRTSRYEQYF
DNA: TGTGCCAGCAGCTTTCGTTGCCGGGACAGAACTTCCCGCTACGAGCAGTACTTC
size: -
D: -
V: TRBV21-1
J: TRBJ2-7

CDR3: CASSFGGTDRPLHF
DNA: TGTGCCAGCAGCTTTGGGGGGACAGACAGACCCCTCCACTTT
size: -
D: TRBD1
V: TRBV11-3
J: TRBJ1-6

CDR3: CASSDRRLADGETQYF
DNA: TGTGCCAGCAGCGACCGTCGACTAGCTGATGGTGAGACCCAGTACTTC
size: -
D: TRBD2
V: TRBV11-3
J: TRBJ2-5

CDR3: CASSQDGLAAYEQYF
DNA: TGTGCCAGCAGCCAAGATGGACTAGCAGCCTACGAGCAGTACTTC
size: -
D: TRBD2
V: TRBV4-2
J: TRBJ2-7

CDR3: CASSEARAVFSYEQYF
DNA: TGTGCCAGCAGTGAAGCGAGGGCAGTGTTCTCCTACGAGCAGTACTTC
size: -
D: -
V: TRBV2
J: TRBJ2-7

CDR3: CASSQMIGETQYF
DNA: TGTGCCAGCAGCCAAATGATAGGGGAGACCCAGTACTTC
size: -
D: -
V: TRBV3-1
J: TRBJ2-5

CDR3: CAISRTGRDTEAFF
DNA: TGTGCCATCAGTCGAACAGGGAGGGACACTGAAGCTTTCTTT
size: -
D: -
V: TRBV10-3
J: TRBJ1-1

CDR3: CASSEGDRLTRQAFF
DNA: TGTGCCAGCAGTGAAGGAGACAGGTTGACCAGGCAGGCTTTCTTT
size: few
D: -
V: TRBV6-1
J: TRBJ1-1

CDR3: CASSQDRGYGYTF
DNA: TGTGCCAGCAGCCAAGACAGGGGCTATGGCTACACCTTC
size: few
D: -
V: TRBV14
J: TRBJ1-2

CDR3: CASSAGQGISDTQYF
DNA: TGTGCCAGTAGTGCGGGACAGGGGATCTCAGATACGCAGTATTTT
size: -
D: TRBD1
V: TRBV19
J: TRBJ2-3

CDR3: CASSTTGVPNIQYF
DNA: TGTGCCAGCAGTACCACAGGGGTACCAAACATTCAGTACTTC
size: -
D: TRBD1
V: TRBV6-1
J: TRBJ2-4

CDR3: CASSWDRGENTEAFF
DNA: TGTGCCAGCAGCTGGGACAGGGGGGAGAACACTGAAGCTTTCTTT
size: -
D: TRBD1
V: TRBV2
J: TRBJ1-1

CDR3: CASSGGSYSNQPQHF
DNA: TGTGCCAGCAGTGGTGGCAGCTATAGCAATCAGCCCCAGCATTTT
size: -
D: -
V: TRBV6-1
J: TRBJ1-5